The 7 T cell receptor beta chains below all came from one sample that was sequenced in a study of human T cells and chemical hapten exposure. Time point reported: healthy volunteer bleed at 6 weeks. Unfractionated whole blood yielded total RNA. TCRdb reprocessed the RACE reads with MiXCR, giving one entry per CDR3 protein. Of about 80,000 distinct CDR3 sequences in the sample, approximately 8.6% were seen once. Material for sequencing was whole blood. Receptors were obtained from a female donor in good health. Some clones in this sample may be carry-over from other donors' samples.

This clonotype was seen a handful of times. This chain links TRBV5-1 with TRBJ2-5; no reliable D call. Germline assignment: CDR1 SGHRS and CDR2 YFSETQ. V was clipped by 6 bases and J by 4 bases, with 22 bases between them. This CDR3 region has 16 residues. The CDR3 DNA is TGCGCCAGCACCCTTGGGGTCATGATGGAAGTAGAGACCCAGTACTTC. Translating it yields CASTLGVMMEVETQYF.

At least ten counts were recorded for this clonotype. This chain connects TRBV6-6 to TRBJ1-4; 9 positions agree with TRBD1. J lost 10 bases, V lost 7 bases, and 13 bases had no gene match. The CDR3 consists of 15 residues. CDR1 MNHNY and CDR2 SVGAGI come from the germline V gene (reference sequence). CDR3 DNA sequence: TGTGCCAGCAAACCGGTACCGGGACAGGGAGGAAAACTGTTTTTT. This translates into CASKPVPGQGGKLFF.

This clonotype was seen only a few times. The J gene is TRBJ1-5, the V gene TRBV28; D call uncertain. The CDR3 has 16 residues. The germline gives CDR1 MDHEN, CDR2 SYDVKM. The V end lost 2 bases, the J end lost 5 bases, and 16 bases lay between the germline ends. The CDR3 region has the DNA TGTGCCAGCAGTTTAATCCCCGCAGTCCCTTATCAGCCCCAGCATTTT. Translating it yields CASSLIPAVPYQPQHF.

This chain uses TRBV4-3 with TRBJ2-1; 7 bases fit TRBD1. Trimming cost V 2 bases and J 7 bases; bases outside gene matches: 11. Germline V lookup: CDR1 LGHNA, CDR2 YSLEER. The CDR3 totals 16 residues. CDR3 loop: CASSQRRAMGQNEQFF. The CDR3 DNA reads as TGCGCCAGCAGCCAAAGGCGCGCTATGGGACAGAATGAGCAGTTCTTC.

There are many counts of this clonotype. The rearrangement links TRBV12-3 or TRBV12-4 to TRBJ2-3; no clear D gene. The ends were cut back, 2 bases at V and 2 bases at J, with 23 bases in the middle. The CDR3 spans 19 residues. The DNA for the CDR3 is TGTGCCAGCAGTTTAATTGGTCAGGTCCCAGGCATCGACACAGATACGCAGTATTTT. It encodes CASSLIGQVPGIDTDTQYF.

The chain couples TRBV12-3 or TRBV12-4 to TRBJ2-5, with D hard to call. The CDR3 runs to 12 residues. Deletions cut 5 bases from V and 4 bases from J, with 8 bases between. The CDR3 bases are TGTGCCAGCAGTCGACTCCGAGAGACCCAGTACTTC. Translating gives CASSRLRETQYF.

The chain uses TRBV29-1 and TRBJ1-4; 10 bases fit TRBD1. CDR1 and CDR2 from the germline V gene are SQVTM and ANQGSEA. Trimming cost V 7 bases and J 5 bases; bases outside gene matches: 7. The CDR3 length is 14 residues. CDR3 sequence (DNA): TGCAGCGCTTGTGGGACAGGGGAGAATGAAAAACTGTTTTTT. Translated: CSACGTGENEKLFF.